Presented here are 32 T cell receptor beta chains from one specimen sequenced in a study of shared clonotypes between healthy human individuals. The table came from immunoSEQ multiplex PCR; TCRdb's copy has only in-frame clones and leaves some out. This table holds around 2.3 million clones, approximately 94% found once. Sequencing used naive CD4+ T cells sorted from blood. Subset in this sample: CD45RA+ positively selected. The receptors come from a man aged 18 to 29 in good health.

This chain uses TRBV7-9 with TRBJ1-6; 7 nucleotides agree with TRBD1. CDR1 is SEHNR, CDR2 FQNEAQ, per germline (reference sequence). After removal of 5 bases from V and 10 bases from J, the junction contained 5 bases not matched to a gene. CDR3 length: 13 amino acids. CDR3 region: CASSGQDRSPLHF. The CDR3 DNA sequence: TGTGCCAGCAGCGGACAGGATCGATCACCCCTCCACTTT.

This chain joins TRBV7-9 and TRBJ2-3, with D tentatively TRBD2 (5 bases). The V gene lost 5 bases and the J gene lost 5 bases, with 17 bases spanning the gap. Germline values: CDR1 SEHNR, CDR2 FQNEAQ (reference sequence). The CDR3 has 15 amino acids. The CDR3 is CASSANRAREDTQYF. In nucleotides, the CDR3 is TGTGCCAGCAGCGCAAACAGAGCCCGGGAAGATACGCAGTATTTT.

For this clone: One end of the junction fails to match germline, which may point to a read error. V gene TRBV6-5 combines with J gene TRBJ2-7; 7 nucleotides align to TRBD2. The CDR3 is 14 residues long. Germline V gene data show CDR1 as MNHEY and CDR2 as SVGAGI. CDR3 DNA sequence: TGTGCCAACAGTTACTCAGGAGGGAGGGGCGAGCAGTACTTC. It is translated as CANSYSGGRGEQYF.

The V and J genes are TRBV19 and TRBJ1-6, with D possibly matching TRBD1 (5 bases). V was clipped by 5 bases and J by 6 bases, with 17 bases between them. The germline CDR1 and CDR2 sequences are LNHDA and SQIVND (reference sequence). This CDR3 has 16 amino acids. DNA of the CDR3: TGTGCCAGTAGTGATTTGACCGGGACCGTTAATTCACCCCTCCACTTT. Its translation is CASSDLTGTVNSPLHF.

The chain links TRBV29-1 to TRBJ1-5, with D unclear. This CDR3 region has 13 residues. V lost 4 bases and J 7 bases, leaving 14 bases between the germline ends. Looked up from germline, CDR1 is SQVTM and CDR2 is ANQGSEA. CDR3 sequence: CSVGGSIGQPQHF. DNA for the CDR3: TGCAGCGTTGGGGGTTCGATTGGCCAGCCCCAGCATTTT.

V is TRBV2 and J is TRBJ2-1, with TRBD1 as a possible D gene (6 bases). CDR1 SNHLY and CDR2 FYNNEI come from the germline V gene. V was trimmed by 7 bases and J by 9 bases, leaving 10 bases between them. The CDR3 consists of 11 residues. The chain's CDR3 is CASTGVGEQFF. The DNA for the CDR3 is TGTGCCAGCACAGGGGTTGGTGAGCAGTTCTTC.

The V and J genes are TRBV18 and TRBJ2-1, with a tentative D call TRBD2 (6 bases). Germline loops: CDR1 KGHSH, CDR2 LQKENI. Trimming took off 5 bases at V and 4 bases at J, with 9 bases between the two ends. The CDR3 spans 13 residues. The CDR3 region has the DNA TGTGCCAGCTCATCGGGACTGTACAATGAGCAGTTCTTC. This encodes CASSSGLYNEQFF. The entire variable domain, with the rest obtained from reference TRBV18 and TRBJ2-1, is as follows: NAGVMQNPRHLVRRRGQEARLRCSPMKGHSHVYWYRQLPEEGLKFMVYLQKENIIDESGMPKERFSAEFPKEGPSILRIQQVVRGDSAAYFCASSSGLYNEQFFGPGTRLTVL.

This chain links TRBV13 with TRBJ1-6; D ambiguous. The germline gives CDR1 PRHDT, CDR2 FYEKMQ (reference sequence). CDR3 length: 11 amino acids. V dropped 0 bases and J dropped 14 bases, with 5 bases sitting between them. The CDR3 protein is CASSLGVSLHF. Written as DNA, the CDR3 is TGTGCCAGCAGCTTAGGGGTTTCCCTCCACTTT.

The chain is built from TRBV5-1 and TRBJ2-3; TRBD2 aligns across 8 bases. The CDR3 has 16 amino acids. J was trimmed by 5 bases and V by 0 bases; bases with no gene match: 8. Germline V CDR1 and CDR2: SGHRS, YFSETQ. The CDR3 DNA is TGCGCCAGCAGCTTGGAACCAGCGGGGGCGCTAGATACGCAGTATTTT. Protein product: CASSLEPAGALDTQYF.

This clone was seen only once. The chain uses TRBV7-2 and TRBJ1-2; D is unresolved. Per the germline V gene, CDR1 is SGHTA and CDR2 is FQGNSA. The CDR3 spans 15 residues. Deletions cut 5 bases from V and 8 bases from J, with 21 bases between. This CDR3 reads CASSPPSGKTRGYTF. DNA for the CDR3: TGTGCCAGCAGCCCCCCCTCCGGGAAAACTAGGGGCTACACCTTC.

As regards this clone: This sample also contains other DNA sequences that code for the same CDR3. This chain uses TRBV11-2 with TRBJ2-7; no reliable D call. CDR3 length: 13 residues. V gave up 1 base and J gave up 2 bases, with 6 bases separating them. Looked up from germline, CDR1 is SGHAT and CDR2 is FQNNGV. The CDR3, as DNA: TGTGCCAGCAGCTTAGGGCTAGCCTACGAGCAGTACTTC. Amino acids: CASSLGLAYEQYF.

The J gene is TRBJ2-6, the V gene TRBV4-1; D is unclear. Germline CDR1 reads MGHRA; CDR2 reads YSYEKL. This CDR3 spans 12 amino acids. V lost 2 bases to trimming and J lost 7 bases, with 3 bases between them. The CDR3 sequence is CASSQRANVLTF. CDR3 nucleotides: TGCGCCAGCAGCCAACGAGCCAACGTCCTGACTTTC.

The chain employs TRBV28 and TRBJ1-2, with D perhaps matching TRBD1 (6 bases). Germline CDR1 reads MDHEN; CDR2 reads SYDVKM. This CDR3 contains 12 residues. V shed 8 bases and J shed 8 bases, with 15 bases lying between them. CDR3 sequence reads: CASLLQGGGYTF. For the CDR3, the DNA is TGTGCCAGCCTTTTACAGGGCGGAGGCTACACCTTC.

The rearrangement uses TRBV7-2 and TRBJ2-3; D is unclear. There are 15 residues in the CDR3. Germline V gene lookup returns CDR1 SGHTA and CDR2 FQGNSA. V lost 2 bases and J 0 bases, leaving 9 bases between the germline ends. The CDR3 region is CASSLWSSSTDTQYF. The CDR3 nucleotides are TGTGCCAGCAGCTTATGGTCTTCTAGCACAGATACGCAGTATTTT.

This clone has just one count. The chain couples TRBV11-2 to TRBJ2-7; the match to TRBD1 covers 7 bases. Germline-derived CDR1 and CDR2 are SGHAT and FQNNGV. This CDR3 has 14 residues. The V gene end was trimmed by 3 bases and the J gene end by 3 bases; junction bases not matched to a gene: 5. Here the CDR3 reads CASSFGTEGYEQYF. CDR3 sequence (DNA): TGTGCCAGCAGCTTCGGGACAGAAGGCTACGAGCAGTACTTC.

The V and J genes are TRBV6-4 and TRBJ2-3; TRBD2 matches 9 bases. The CDR3 is 15 residues long. The trim removed 2 bases at V and 10 bases at J, leaving 10 bases unmatched. Per germline, CDR1 MRHNA and CDR2 SNTAGT. The CDR3 DNA sequence: TGTGCCAGCAGTGACGGTCGTGCGGGGGGGCATTCGCAGTATTTT. Its protein product is CASSDGRAGGHSQYF.

The V and J genes are TRBV14 and TRBJ1-1, with unresolved D. Germline CDR1 is SGHDN and CDR2 is FVKESK. V was shortened by 4 bases and J by 4 bases, with 7 bases between the two germline ends. This CDR3 is built from 12 residues. The CDR3 bases are TGTGCCAGCAGCCCTCAAGGCACTGAAGCTTTCTTT. It yields the protein CASSPQGTEAFF.

The chain recombines TRBV30 with TRBJ2-3; the match to TRBD1 covers 8 bases. V dropped 0 bases and J dropped 1; count of bases not matched to a gene: 3. Germline CDR1 reads GTSNPN; CDR2 reads SVGIG (reference sequence). The CDR3 extends over 15 amino acids. The CDR3 is CAWSVLDRGTDTQYF. In nucleotides, the CDR3 is TGTGCCTGGAGTGTACTGGACAGGGGCACAGATACGCAGTATTTT.

In regard to this clone: The identical CDR3 is also encoded by other nucleotide sequences in the sample. This chain's CDR3 is CASSYSWTGASPLHF. Here the CDR3 DNA reads TGTGCCAGCAGTTACTCCTGGACAGGGGCTTCACCCCTCCACTTT. This chain joins TRBV6-5 and TRBJ1-6; 9 bases line up with TRBD1. V lost 0 bases, J lost 9 bases, and 3 bases stayed unmatched. The CDR3 is 15 amino acids. CDR1 and CDR2 (germline): MNHEY, SVGAGI.

The genes are TRBV6-9 and TRBJ2-7, with 7 bases aligning to TRBD1. V lost 5 bases and J lost 3; bases outside the gene matches: 7. This CDR3 has 14 residues. In germline, CDR1 is MNHGY, CDR2 SVAAGI. CDR3 amino acids: CASSPDRDHYEQYF. The CDR3 DNA follows: TGTGCCAGCAGTCCTGACAGGGATCACTACGAGCAGTACTTC.

The chain links TRBV5-1 to TRBJ2-1, with TRBD1 matching 8 bases. The ends lost 0 bases at V and 10 bases at J; junction bases unmatched: 6. Germline lookup yields CDR1 SGHRS and CDR2 YFSETQ. The CDR3 is made up of 14 amino acids. The CDR3 here is CASSLEGQGREQFF. The CDR3 DNA reads as TGCGCCAGCAGCTTGGAAGGACAGGGACGGGAGCAGTTCTTC.

The rearrangement joins TRBV18 to TRBJ2-5, with D possibly called TRBD1 or TRBD2 (7 bases each). Per the germline V gene, CDR1 is KGHSH and CDR2 is LQKENI. Between the trimmed V and J ends, which lost 2 bases and 0 bases, there was a span of 13 bases. The length of the CDR3 is 16 residues. Here the CDR3 DNA reads TGTGCCAGCTCACCAGCGTCAGGGGGGGACCAAGAGACCCAGTACTTC. It translates to CASSPASGGDQETQYF.

This clone was observed a few times. The chain joins TRBV2 to TRBJ2-1; 7 positions match TRBD1. Germline loops: CDR1 SNHLY, CDR2 FYNNEI. J was trimmed by 9 bases and V by 6 bases; bases with no gene match: 8. This CDR3 contains 13 residues. CDR3 DNA: TGTGCCAGCAGCGCAGACAGGGTATCTGAGCAGTTCTTC. Its protein is CASSADRVSEQFF.

The chain carries TRBV7-3 and TRBJ2-1; no firm D call. The CDR3 runs 15 residues. Germline V gene sequence: CDR1 SGHTA, CDR2 FQGTGA. Trimming stripped 2 bases from V and 8 bases from J, with 16 bases between. CDR3 DNA: TGTGCCAGCAGCTTAGAAGGTCTACGCACCCATGAGCAGTTCTTC. Protein sequence: CASSLEGLRTHEQFF.

The chain combines TRBV28 with TRBJ1-1; D gene unclear. Germline-derived CDR1 and CDR2 are MDHEN and SYDVKM. V gave up 2 bases and J gave up 9 bases, with 7 bases separating them. The CDR3 spans 11 residues. Here the CDR3 reads CASSLAGKAFF. CDR3 in DNA: TGTGCCAGCAGTTTAGCGGGTAAAGCTTTCTTT. The full variable domain, its missing parts supplied by reference TRBV28 and TRBJ1-1, is DVKVTQSSRYLVKRTGEKVFLECVQDMDHENMFWYRQDPGLGLRLIYFSYDVKMKEKGDIPEGYSVSREKKERFSLILESASTNQTSMYLCASSLAGKAFFGQGTRLTVV.

A single count supports this clone. This CDR3 is CASSRGTSQPQHF. The CDR3 region has the DNA TGTGCCAGCAGCAGGGGGACAAGTCAGCCCCAGCATTTT. V and J are TRBV6-5 and TRBJ1-5, with TRBD1 matching over 7 bases. Germline assignment: CDR1 MNHEY and CDR2 SVGAGI. The CDR3 consists of 13 residues. J was trimmed by 6 bases and V by 6 bases; bases with no gene match: 5.

The chain couples TRBV11-2 to TRBJ2-7; D might be TRBD1 or TRBD2, each matching 5 bases. Trimming cost V 5 bases and J 0 bases, with 14 bases left between them. The germline V gene has CDR1 SGHAT and CDR2 FQNNGV. The CDR3 contains 15 residues. The CDR3 nucleotides are TGTGCCAGCAGCGCTCGGGGACGCTCCTCCTACGAGCAGTACTTC. This sequence encodes CASSARGRSSYEQYF.

The chain combines TRBV4-3 with TRBJ2-3; D gene ambiguous. With 0 bases removed from V and 2 bases from J, the gap between germline ends came to 15 bases. The CDR3 totals 17 residues. The V gene's germline CDR1 is LGHNA and CDR2 YSLEER. The CDR3: CASSQDDRRANTDTQYF. The DNA for the CDR3 is TGCGCCAGCAGCCAAGATGATCGGCGCGCGAACACAGATACGCAGTATTTT.

The chain carries TRBV2 and TRBJ2-7; 9 positions agree with TRBD1. Germline V gene lookup returns CDR1 SNHLY and CDR2 FYNNEI. With 8 bases clipped from V and 0 bases from J, the junction kept 5 bases outside the gene matches. CDR3 length: 14 amino acids. The CDR3 sequence: CASLGTGRSYEQYF. CDR3 in DNA: TGTGCCAGCTTAGGGACAGGGCGCTCCTACGAGCAGTACTTC.

This clone was seen just once. The rearrangement joins TRBV21-1 to TRBJ1-3. TRBV21-1 is flagged as a pseudogene. There are 17 residues in the CDR3. CDR3 bases: TGTGCCAGCAAGCAGACGAATGGCTCCCACTCTGGAAACACCATATATTTT. Its protein is CASKQTNGSHSGNTIYF.

V is TRBV5-1 and J is TRBJ2-5; no definite D call. The CDR3 loop spans 14 amino acids. The germline V and J ends were trimmed by 4 bases and 5 bases, with 15 bases remaining between them. The germline V gene encodes CDR1 SGHRS and CDR2 YFSETQ. The CDR3 nucleotides read TGCGCCAGCAGCGTCGGAGCGAGCTTGGAGACCCAGTACTTC. This translates into CASSVGASLETQYF.

The chain is built from TRBV4-3 and TRBJ2-2, with D tentatively TRBD2 (5 bases). With 7 bases removed from V and 3 bases from J, the gap between germline ends came to 12 bases. The CDR3 has 14 amino acids. The V gene's germline CDR1 is LGHNA and CDR2 YSLEER. The CDR3 DNA is TGCGCCAGCACGAGGGAGACCTACACCGGGGAGCTGTTTTTT. It specifies CASTRETYTGELFF.